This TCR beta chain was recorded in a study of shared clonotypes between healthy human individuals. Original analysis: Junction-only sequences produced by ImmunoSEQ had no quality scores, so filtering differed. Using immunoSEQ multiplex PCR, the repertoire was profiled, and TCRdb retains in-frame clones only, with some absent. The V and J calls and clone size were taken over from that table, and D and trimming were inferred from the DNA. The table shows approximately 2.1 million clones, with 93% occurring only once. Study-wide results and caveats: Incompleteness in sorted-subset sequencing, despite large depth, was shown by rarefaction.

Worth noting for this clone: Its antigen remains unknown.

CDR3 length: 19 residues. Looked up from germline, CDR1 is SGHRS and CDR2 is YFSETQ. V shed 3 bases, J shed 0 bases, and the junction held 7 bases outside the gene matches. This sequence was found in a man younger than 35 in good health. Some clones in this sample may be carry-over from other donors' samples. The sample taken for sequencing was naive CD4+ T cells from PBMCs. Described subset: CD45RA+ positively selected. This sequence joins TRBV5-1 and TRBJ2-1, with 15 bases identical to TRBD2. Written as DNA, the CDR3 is TGCGCCAGCAGCTGGGGGACTAGCGGGAGGACAAGCTCCTACAATGAGCAGTTCTTC. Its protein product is CASSWGTSGRTSSYNEQFF.